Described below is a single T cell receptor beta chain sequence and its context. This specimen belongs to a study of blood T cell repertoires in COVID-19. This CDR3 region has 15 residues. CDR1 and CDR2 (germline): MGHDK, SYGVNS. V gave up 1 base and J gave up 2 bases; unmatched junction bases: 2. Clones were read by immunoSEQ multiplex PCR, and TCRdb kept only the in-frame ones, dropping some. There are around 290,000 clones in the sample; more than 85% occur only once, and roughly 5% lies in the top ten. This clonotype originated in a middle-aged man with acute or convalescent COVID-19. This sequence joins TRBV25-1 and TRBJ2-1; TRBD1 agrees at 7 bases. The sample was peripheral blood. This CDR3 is CASSEWGQPYNEQFF. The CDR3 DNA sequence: TGTGCCAGCAGTGAATGGGGACAGCCCTACAATGAGCAGTTCTTC.